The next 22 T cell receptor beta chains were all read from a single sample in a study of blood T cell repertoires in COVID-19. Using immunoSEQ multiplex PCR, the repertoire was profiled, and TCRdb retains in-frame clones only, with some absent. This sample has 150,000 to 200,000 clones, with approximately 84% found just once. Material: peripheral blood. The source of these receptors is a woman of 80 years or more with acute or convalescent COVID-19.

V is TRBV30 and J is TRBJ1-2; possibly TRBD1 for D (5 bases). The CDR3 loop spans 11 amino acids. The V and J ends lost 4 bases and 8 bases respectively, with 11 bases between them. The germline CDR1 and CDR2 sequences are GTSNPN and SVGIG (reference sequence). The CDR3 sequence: CAWTREMGYTF. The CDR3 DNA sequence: TGTGCCTGGACCAGGGAAATGGGCTACACCTTC.

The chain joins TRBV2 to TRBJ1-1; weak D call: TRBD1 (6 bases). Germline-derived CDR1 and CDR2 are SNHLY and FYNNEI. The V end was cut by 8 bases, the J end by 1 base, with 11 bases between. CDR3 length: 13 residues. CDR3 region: CASCIQGNTEAFF. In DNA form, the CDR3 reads TGTGCCAGCTGCATACAGGGGAACACTGAAGCTTTCTTT.

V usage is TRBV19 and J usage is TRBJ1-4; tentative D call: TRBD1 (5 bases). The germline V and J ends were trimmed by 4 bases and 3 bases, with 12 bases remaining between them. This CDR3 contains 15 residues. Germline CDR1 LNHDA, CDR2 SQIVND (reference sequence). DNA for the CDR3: TGTGCCAGTAGTACGGGGGGTCCTGCTAATGAAAAACTGTTTTTT. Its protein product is CASSTGGPANEKLFF.

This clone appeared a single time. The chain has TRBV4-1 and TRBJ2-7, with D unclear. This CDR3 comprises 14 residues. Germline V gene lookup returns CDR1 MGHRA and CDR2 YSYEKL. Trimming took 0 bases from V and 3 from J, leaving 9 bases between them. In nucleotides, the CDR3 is TGCGCCAGCAGCCAAGATATCCAGTTCTACGAGCAGTACTTC. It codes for CASSQDIQFYEQYF.

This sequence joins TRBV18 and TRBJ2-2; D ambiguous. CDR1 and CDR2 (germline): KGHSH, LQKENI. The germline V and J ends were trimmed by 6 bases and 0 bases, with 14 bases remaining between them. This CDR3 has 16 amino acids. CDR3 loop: CASSPVLQANTGELFF. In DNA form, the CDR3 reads TGTGCCAGCTCGCCAGTTTTGCAGGCGAACACCGGGGAGCTGTTTTTT.

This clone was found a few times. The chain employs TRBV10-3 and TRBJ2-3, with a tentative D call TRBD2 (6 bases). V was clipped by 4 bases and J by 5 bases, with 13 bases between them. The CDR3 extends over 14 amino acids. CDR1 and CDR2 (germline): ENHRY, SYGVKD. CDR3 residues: CAISGRVTGDTQYF. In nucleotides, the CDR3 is TGTGCCATCAGTGGGAGGGTTACCGGAGATACGCAGTATTTT.

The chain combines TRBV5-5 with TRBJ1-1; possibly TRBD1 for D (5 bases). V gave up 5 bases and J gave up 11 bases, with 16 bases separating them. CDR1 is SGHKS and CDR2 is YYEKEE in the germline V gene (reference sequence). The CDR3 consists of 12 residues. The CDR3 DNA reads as TGTGCCAGCAGTTCGGGGGTCCCTTGGGCTTTCTTT. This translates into CASSSGVPWAFF. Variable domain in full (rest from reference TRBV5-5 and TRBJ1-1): DAGVTQSPTHLIKTRGQQVTLRCSPISGHKSVSWYQQVLGQGPQFIFQYYEKEERGRGNFPDRFSARQFPNYSSELNVNALLLGDSALYLCASSSGVPWAFFGQGTRLTVV.

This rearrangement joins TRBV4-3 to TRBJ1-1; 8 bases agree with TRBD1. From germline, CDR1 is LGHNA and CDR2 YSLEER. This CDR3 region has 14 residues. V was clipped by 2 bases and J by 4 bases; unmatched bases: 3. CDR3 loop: CASSQPDRGTEAFF. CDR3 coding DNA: TGCGCCAGCAGCCAACCTGACAGGGGCACTGAAGCTTTCTTT.

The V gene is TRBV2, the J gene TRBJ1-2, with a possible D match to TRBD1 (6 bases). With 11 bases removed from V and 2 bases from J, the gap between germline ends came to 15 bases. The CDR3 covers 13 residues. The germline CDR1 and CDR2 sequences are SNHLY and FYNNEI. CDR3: CAGIDRPNYGYTF. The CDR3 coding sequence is TGTGCCGGAATTGACAGGCCGAACTATGGCTACACCTTC. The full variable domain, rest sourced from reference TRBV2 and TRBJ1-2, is EPEVTQTPSHQVTQMGQEVILRCVPISNHLYFYWYRQILGQKVEFLVSFYNNEISEKSEIFDDQFSVERPDGSNFTLKIRSTKLEDSAMYFCAGIDRPNYGYTFGSGTRLTVV.

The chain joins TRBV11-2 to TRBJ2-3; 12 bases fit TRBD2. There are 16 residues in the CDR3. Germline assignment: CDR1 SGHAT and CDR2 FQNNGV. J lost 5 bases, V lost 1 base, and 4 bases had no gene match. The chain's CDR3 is CASSLGSSGREDTQYF. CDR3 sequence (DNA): TGTGCCAGCAGCTTAGGTTCTAGCGGGAGGGAAGATACGCAGTATTTT.

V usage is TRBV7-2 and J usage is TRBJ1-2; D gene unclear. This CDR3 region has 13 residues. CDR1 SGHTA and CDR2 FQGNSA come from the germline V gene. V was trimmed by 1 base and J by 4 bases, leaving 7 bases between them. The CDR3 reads CASSLVNSYGYTF. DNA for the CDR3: TGTGCCAGCAGCTTAGTCAACTCCTATGGCTACACCTTC.

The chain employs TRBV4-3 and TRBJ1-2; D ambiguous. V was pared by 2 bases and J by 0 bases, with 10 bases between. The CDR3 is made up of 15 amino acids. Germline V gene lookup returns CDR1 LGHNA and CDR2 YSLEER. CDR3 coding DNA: TGCGCCAGCAGCCAATCACTGGGAGCTAACTATGGCTACACCTTC. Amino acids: CASSQSLGANYGYTF.

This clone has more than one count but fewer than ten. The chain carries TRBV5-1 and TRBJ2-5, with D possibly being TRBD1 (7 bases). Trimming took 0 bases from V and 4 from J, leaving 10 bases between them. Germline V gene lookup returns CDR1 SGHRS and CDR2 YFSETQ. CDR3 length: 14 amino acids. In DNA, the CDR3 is TGCGCCAGCAGCTTGGGACAGGGAGGAGAGACCCAGTACTTC. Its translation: CASSLGQGGETQYF.

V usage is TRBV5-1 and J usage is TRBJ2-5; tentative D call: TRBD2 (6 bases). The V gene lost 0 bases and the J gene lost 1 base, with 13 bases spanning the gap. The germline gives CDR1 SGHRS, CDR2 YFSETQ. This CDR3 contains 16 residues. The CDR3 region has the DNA TGCGCCAGCAGCTTGGGGGTGGGAGGATTCCAAGAGACCCAGTACTTC. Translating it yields CASSLGVGGFQETQYF.

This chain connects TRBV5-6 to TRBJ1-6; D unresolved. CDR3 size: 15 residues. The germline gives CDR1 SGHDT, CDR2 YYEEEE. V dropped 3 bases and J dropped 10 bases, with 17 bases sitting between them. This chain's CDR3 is CASSSLDMVGSPLHF. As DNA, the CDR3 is TGTGCCAGCAGCTCTCTCGACATGGTGGGCTCACCCCTCCACTTT.

CDR3 coding DNA: TGTGCCAGTAGTCAGGGACTAGCGGGAGAGCATGAGCAGTTCTTC. Amino acids: CASSQGLAGEHEQFF. The chain uses TRBV19 and TRBJ2-1; 14 bases agree with TRBD2. The CDR3 contains 15 residues. V trimming: 5 bases; J trimming: 8 bases; junction bases outside the gene matches: 5. Germline V gene lookup returns CDR1 LNHDA and CDR2 SQIVND (reference sequence).

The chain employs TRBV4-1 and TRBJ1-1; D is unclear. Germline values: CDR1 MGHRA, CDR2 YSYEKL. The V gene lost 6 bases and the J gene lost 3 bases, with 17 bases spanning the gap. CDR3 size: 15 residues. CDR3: CASRHADILYTEAFF. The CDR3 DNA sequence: TGCGCCAGCAGACATGCTGACATATTGTACACTGAAGCTTTCTTT.

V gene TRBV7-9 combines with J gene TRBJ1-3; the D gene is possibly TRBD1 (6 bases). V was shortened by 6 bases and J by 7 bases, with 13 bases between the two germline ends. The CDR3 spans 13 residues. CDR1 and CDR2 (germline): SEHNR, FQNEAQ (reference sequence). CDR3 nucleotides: TGTGCCAGCAGGCTTCTTACAGGGAACACCATATATTTT. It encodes CASRLLTGNTIYF.

This CDR3 reads CASSLSSVSYNEQFF. The CDR3 DNA follows: TGTGCCAGCAGCTTGTCTAGCGTCTCCTACAATGAGCAGTTCTTC. The J gene is TRBJ2-1, the V gene TRBV7-2; tentatively, D is TRBD2 (6 bases). The CDR3 contains 15 residues. V was shortened by 3 bases and J by 0 bases, with 9 bases between the two germline ends. Germline CDR1 is SGHTA and CDR2 is FQGNSA.

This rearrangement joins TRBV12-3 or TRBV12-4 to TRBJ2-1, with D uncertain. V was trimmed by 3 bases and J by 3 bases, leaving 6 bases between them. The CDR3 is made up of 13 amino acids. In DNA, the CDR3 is TGTGCCAGCAGTTTGGGCAACTACAATGAGCAGTTCTTC. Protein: CASSLGNYNEQFF.

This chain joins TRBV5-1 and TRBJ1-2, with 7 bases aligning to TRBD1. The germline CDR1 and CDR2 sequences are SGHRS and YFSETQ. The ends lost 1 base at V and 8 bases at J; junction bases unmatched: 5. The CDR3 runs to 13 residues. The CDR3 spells CASSLKGALGYTF. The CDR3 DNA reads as TGCGCCAGCAGCTTGAAGGGGGCGCTGGGCTACACCTTC.

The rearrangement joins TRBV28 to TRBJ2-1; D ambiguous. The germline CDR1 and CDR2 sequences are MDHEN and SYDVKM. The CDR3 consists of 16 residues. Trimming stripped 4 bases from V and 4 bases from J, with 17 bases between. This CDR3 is CASSSEGASPYNEQFF. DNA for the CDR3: TGTGCCAGCAGTTCCGAAGGAGCAAGCCCTTACAATGAGCAGTTCTTC.